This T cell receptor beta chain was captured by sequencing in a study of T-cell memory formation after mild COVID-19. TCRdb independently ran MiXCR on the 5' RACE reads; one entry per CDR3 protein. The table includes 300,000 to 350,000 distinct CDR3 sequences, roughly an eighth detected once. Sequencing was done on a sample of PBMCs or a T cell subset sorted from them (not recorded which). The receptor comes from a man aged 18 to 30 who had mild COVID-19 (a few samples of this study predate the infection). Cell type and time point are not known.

The CDR3: CASAASTARAGELFF. The CDR3 DNA reads TGTGCCAGCGCCGCCTCCACAGCCAGGGCCGGGGAGCTGTTTTTT. This rearrangement joins TRBV7-8 to TRBJ2-2; tentative D call: TRBD1 (5 bases). The V end was cut by 8 bases, the J end by 6 bases, with 19 bases between. The CDR3 consists of 15 residues. CDR1 and CDR2 (germline): SGHVS, FQNEAQ. The full variable domain, its missing parts supplied by reference TRBV7-8 and TRBJ2-2, is GAGVSQSPRYKVAKRGQDVALRCDPISGHVSLFWYQQALGQGPEFLTYFQNEAQLDKSGLPSDRFFAERPEGSVSTLKIQRTQQEDSAVYLCASAASTARAGELFFGEGSRLTVL.